The T cell receptor beta chain under discussion was sequenced for a study of radiation and T cells in renal cell carcinoma. Germline V gene lookup returns CDR1 SGHTA and CDR2 FQGNSA. Trimming left V 4 bases short and J 5 bases short, with 7 bases between. The CDR3 has 12 residues. Turning to this clone: Its antigen is unidentified.

This table comes from immunoSEQ multiplex PCR, and its TCRdb copy is limited to in-frame clones, with some not included. The data contain 120,000 to 150,000 clones, around 90% of them singletons. Time point: baseline pretreatment blood. Treatment in this sample: 15 Gy SBRT to primary tumor, nephrectomy 4 weeks later. Study-wide results and caveats: In blood, top tumor clones expanded by 2 weeks, shrinking by 4.

This clonotype was sampled from a woman in her 70s with renal cell carcinoma. The sample consisted of blood, taken from a patient whose treatment included radiotherapy and nephrectomy. This chain uses TRBV7-2 with TRBJ2-3; D is unresolved. CDR3 region: CASSSTLDTQYF. In DNA form, the CDR3 reads TGTGCCAGCAGCTCGACCCTAGATACGCAGTATTTT.